This record looks at one TCR beta chain sequence and its context. Seattle patient enrollment occurred during active infection, with longitudinal follow-up thereafter. The sample is drawn from a study of blood T cell repertoires in COVID-19. This CDR3 region has 14 residues. CDR1 is SGDLS, CDR2 YYNGEE, per germline. Trimming cost V 4 bases and J 5 bases, with 12 bases left between them. Repertoires were generated with immunoSEQ multiplex PCR, while TCRdb's copy carries only in-frame clones and drops some. Altogether about 270,000 clones are present, approximately 92% being singletons, with the ten largest covering around 2.5%.

The sequencing sample was made of peripheral blood. V is TRBV9 and J is TRBJ2-2; the D gene is possibly TRBD2 (5 bases). The sequence came from a young adult with COVID-19, enrolled during active disease. CDR3 nucleotide sequence: TGTGCCAGCAGCTACGGAGGCGATACCGGGGAGCTGTTTTTT. Translating it yields CASSYGGDTGELFF.